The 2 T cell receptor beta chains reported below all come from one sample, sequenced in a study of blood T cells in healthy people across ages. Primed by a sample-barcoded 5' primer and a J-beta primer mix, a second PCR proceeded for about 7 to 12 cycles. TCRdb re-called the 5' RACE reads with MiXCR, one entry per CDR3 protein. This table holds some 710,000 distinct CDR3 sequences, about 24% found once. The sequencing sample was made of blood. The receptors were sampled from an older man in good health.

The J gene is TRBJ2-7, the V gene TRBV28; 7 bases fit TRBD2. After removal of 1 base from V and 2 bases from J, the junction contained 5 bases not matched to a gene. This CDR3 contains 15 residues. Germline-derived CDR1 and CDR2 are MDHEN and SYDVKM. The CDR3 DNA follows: TGTGCCAGCAGTTTATTTGGTCTAGCGGCCTACGAGCAGTACTTC. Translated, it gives CASSLFGLAAYEQYF. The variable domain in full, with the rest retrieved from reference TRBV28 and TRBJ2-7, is DVKVTQSSRYLVKRTGEKVFLECVQDMDHENMFWYRQDPGLGLRLIYFSYDVKMKEKGDIPEGYSVSREKKERFSLILESASTNQTSMYLCASSLFGLAAYEQYFGPGTRLTVT.

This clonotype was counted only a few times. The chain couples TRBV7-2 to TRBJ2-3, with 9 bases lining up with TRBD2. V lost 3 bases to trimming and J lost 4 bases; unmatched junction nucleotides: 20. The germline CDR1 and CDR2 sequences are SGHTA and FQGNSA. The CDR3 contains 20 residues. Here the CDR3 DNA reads TGTGCCAGCAGCTTTAGACGGGGGATTGGTCTAGCGGGAATGGCAGATACGCAGTATTTT. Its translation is CASSFRRGIGLAGMADTQYF.